The next 25 T cell receptor beta chains were all read from a single sample in a study of technical replicates of blood from a handful of donors. The assay was immunoSEQ multiplex PCR, and TCRdb's table has in-frame clones only and misses some. The sample lists approximately 65,000 clones, around 86% seen once, with about 5.1% in the top ten. What was sequenced was PBMCs. The receptors shown here come from a human donor in good health. Some clones in this sample may be carry-over from other donors' samples.

This chain joins TRBV5-1 and TRBJ2-1; 10 bases match TRBD2. In germline, CDR1 is SGHRS, CDR2 YFSETQ. The CDR3 consists of 15 residues. Losses at the gene ends were 2 bases for V and 4 bases for J; bases not matched to a gene: 3. CDR3 sequence (DNA): TGCGCCAGCAGCTTAGGGACTAGCGTTTACAATGAGCAGTTCTTC. Translation: CASSLGTSVYNEQFF.

The V and J genes are TRBV6-5 and TRBJ2-1, with D perhaps TRBD2 (5 bases). Trimming left V 8 bases short and J 3 bases short, with 8 bases between. Germline CDR1 is MNHEY and CDR2 is SVGAGI. This CDR3 spans 12 amino acids. The CDR3 reads CASWERYNEQFF. The CDR3 DNA reads as TGTGCCAGCTGGGAGCGCTACAATGAGCAGTTCTTC.

This chain connects TRBV10-3 to TRBJ2-1, with D possibly TRBD2 on 6 matching bases. The germline gives CDR1 ENHRY, CDR2 SYGVKD. The V gene lost 2 bases and the J gene lost 9 bases, with 8 bases spanning the gap. CDR3 length: 12 amino acids. The CDR3 is CAISERGIEQFF. CDR3 nucleotide sequence: TGTGCCATCAGTGAGCGGGGGATTGAGCAGTTCTTC.

The CDR3 loop is CSVGPGAFF. As DNA, the CDR3 is TGCAGCGTCGGCCCAGGGGCTTTCTTT. The V call is TRBV29-1, the J call TRBJ1-1; tentative D call: TRBD1 (5 bases). The CDR3 spans 9 residues. CDR1 and CDR2 from the germline V gene are SQVTM and ANQGSEA. V lost 6 bases to trimming and J lost 11 bases, with 10 bases between them.

This clone was counted once. V and J are TRBV4-1 and TRBJ2-1, with 10 bases that match TRBD2. The CDR3 length is 18 residues. The ends lost 2 bases at V and 7 bases at J; junction bases unmatched: 14. Germline values: CDR1 MGHRA, CDR2 YSYEKL. CDR3 loop: CASSQPPLLAGKQNEQFF. DNA for the CDR3: TGCGCCAGCAGCCAACCTCCCTTACTAGCGGGGAAACAAAATGAGCAGTTCTTC.

CDR3 loop: CASSQDIRSTGELFF. The CDR3 DNA is TGTGCCAGCAGCCAAGATATTCGGAGCACCGGGGAGCTGTTTTTT. The chain uses TRBV14 and TRBJ2-2; no clear D. With 0 bases removed from V and 4 bases from J, the gap between germline ends came to 9 bases. The germline gives CDR1 SGHDN, CDR2 FVKESK. This CDR3 comprises 15 residues.

The chain carries TRBV19 and TRBJ2-7, with D perhaps TRBD2 (6 bases). Germline V gene sequence: CDR1 LNHDA, CDR2 SQIVND (reference sequence). Trimming left V 4 bases short and J 2 bases short, with 9 bases between. The CDR3 is 13 residues long. The CDR3 here is CASSTGLPYEQYF. CDR3 DNA: TGTGCCAGTAGTACGGGACTCCCCTACGAGCAGTACTTC.

The chain links TRBV7-9 to TRBJ2-7; 8 positions agree with TRBD2. Trimming cost V 5 bases and J 6 bases; bases outside gene matches: 15. The length of the CDR3 is 16 residues. CDR1 is SEHNR and CDR2 is FQNEAQ in the germline V gene (reference sequence). In DNA form, the CDR3 reads TGTGCCAGCAGCCCCGGGCGCCGGGAGGGGGTGCGCGAGCAGTACTTC. Its translation is CASSPGRREGVREQYF.

The rearrangement uses TRBV4-2 and TRBJ1-2, with 7 bases matching TRBD1. With 1 base clipped from V and 4 bases from J, the junction kept 6 bases outside the gene matches. The germline gives CDR1 LGHNA, CDR2 YNFKEQ. The CDR3 loop spans 15 amino acids. CDR3 DNA sequence: TGTGCCAGCAGCCAAGCTCGGGACAGCAGCTATGGCTACACCTTC. It yields the protein CASSQARDSSYGYTF.

The chain employs TRBV27 and TRBJ1-4, with 7 positions matching TRBD1. The CDR3 sequence is 16 residues long. CDR1 and CDR2 (germline): MNHEY, SMNVEV (reference sequence). V lost 2 bases and J lost 2; bases outside the gene matches: 5. This CDR3 is CASSLIGGATNEKLFF. CDR3 coding DNA: TGTGCCAGCAGTTTAATAGGGGGCGCGACTAATGAAAAACTGTTTTTT.

This chain uses TRBV4-1 with TRBJ2-5; possibly TRBD1 for D (6 bases). The germline V gene has CDR1 MGHRA and CDR2 YSYEKL. V was shortened by 4 bases and J by 4 bases, with 19 bases between the two germline ends. The CDR3 has 16 amino acids. CDR3 loop: CASSLFELGARETQYF. CDR3 DNA: TGCGCCAGCAGCCTCTTTGAGTTGGGGGCCCGAGAGACCCAGTACTTC.

The V call is TRBV25-1, the J call TRBJ1-2, with 7 bases identical to TRBD1. The CDR3 runs 14 residues. Trimming took 11 bases from V and 0 from J; bases not matched to a gene: 9. CDR1 is MGHDK, CDR2 SYGVNS, per germline. This chain's CDR3 is CASSGDSTNYGYTF. CDR3 in DNA: TGTGCCTCCTCAGGGGACAGCACTAACTATGGCTACACCTTC.

The gene calls are TRBV5-1 and TRBJ2-1, with 9 bases matching TRBD2. In germline, CDR1 is SGHRS, CDR2 YFSETQ. The CDR3 runs 16 residues. V lost 0 bases and J lost 8; bases outside the gene matches: 9. CDR3 DNA: TGCGCCAGCAGCTTGGCCCCTAGCGGGAAGGGGGATGAGCAGTTCTTC. Protein: CASSLAPSGKGDEQFF.

This clone showed up just once. The V and J genes are TRBV7-2 and TRBJ2-4; 14 nucleotides align to TRBD2. Germline CDR1 and CDR2: SGHTA and FQGNSA. CDR3 length: 16 amino acids. V was clipped by 5 bases and J by 7 bases; unmatched bases: 7. The CDR3 nucleotides read TGTGCCAGCAGCAAGGGACTAGCGGGAGTTTTGAACATTCAGTACTTC. Its protein product is CASSKGLAGVLNIQYF.

The chain has TRBV27 and TRBJ1-2, with TRBD1 matching over 7 bases. Germline V gene data show CDR1 as MNHEY and CDR2 as SMNVEV (reference sequence). The CDR3 is 13 residues long. Trimming took 5 bases from V and 6 from J; bases not matched to a gene: 6. Written as DNA, the CDR3 is TGTGCCAGCAGTCTGTCAGGGGGTAATGGCTACACCTTC. Encoded protein: CASSLSGGNGYTF.

V usage is TRBV11-2 and J usage is TRBJ2-2; D uncertain. The germline V and J ends were trimmed by 0 bases and 5 bases, with 4 bases remaining between them. The CDR3 loop spans 13 amino acids. CDR1 is SGHAT, CDR2 FQNNGV, per germline. The CDR3 spells CASSLEQTGELFF. CDR3 nucleotide sequence: TGTGCCAGCAGCTTAGAACAGACCGGGGAGCTGTTTTTT. The full variable domain, rest sourced from reference TRBV11-2 and TRBJ2-2, is EAGVAQSPRYKIIEKRQSVAFWCNPISGHATLYWYQQILGQGPKLLIQFQNNGVVDDSQLPKDRFSAERLKGVDSTLKIQPAKLEDSAVYLCASSLEQTGELFFGEGSRLTVL.

The chain couples TRBV5-6 to TRBJ2-7; D possibly corresponds to TRBD1 (5 bases). The CDR3 has 16 residues. Trimming took 4 bases from V and 3 from J, leaving 20 bases between them. Germline values: CDR1 SGHDT, CDR2 YYEEEE. CDR3 coding DNA: TGTGCCAGCAGCCGTGCGACCGCAGGGCGATTCTACGAGCAGTACTTC. Translation gives CASSRATAGRFYEQYF.

J is TRBJ1-2 and V is TRBV2; no clear D gene. Germline lookup yields CDR1 SNHLY and CDR2 FYNNEI. With 4 bases removed from V and 0 bases from J, the gap between germline ends came to 12 bases. The CDR3 is made up of 15 amino acids. CDR3 bases: TGTGCCAGCAGTGGGGCTATAGAGACTAACTATGGCTACACCTTC. Its translation is CASSGAIETNYGYTF.

The rearrangement links TRBV12-5 to TRBJ2-7, with 8 nucleotides matching TRBD1. The CDR3 sequence is 15 residues long. Unmatched junction bases numbered 7, after V lost 5 bases and J lost 1 base. Germline CDR1 is LGHNT and CDR2 is FRNRAP. CDR3 in amino acids: CASGAGTGPSYEQYF. The CDR3 coding sequence is TGTGCTAGTGGTGCCGGGACAGGCCCTTCCTACGAGCAGTACTTC.

The chain carries TRBV30 and TRBJ2-5, with TRBD2 matching 7 bases. The CDR3 runs to 13 residues. CDR1 and CDR2 (germline): GTSNPN, SVGIG (reference sequence). Trimming at V came to 3 bases and at J to 7 bases, leaving 8 bases not matched to a gene. CDR3 DNA sequence: TGTGCCTGGAGCGGGGCGGGAGTCGTGACCCAGTACTTC. Translated: CAWSGAGVVTQYF.

The rearrangement uses TRBV5-6 and TRBJ2-1; 8 positions agree with TRBD2. This CDR3 spans 15 amino acids. The germline V gene has CDR1 SGHDT and CDR2 YYEEEE. V lost 0 bases and J lost 7; bases outside the gene matches: 6. CDR3 in DNA: TGTGCCAGCAGCTTGGTGGCGGGAGGCACGAATGAGCAGTTCTTC. Encoded protein: CASSLVAGGTNEQFF.

V gene TRBV29-1 combines with J gene TRBJ1-5, with TRBD1 matching 7 bases. J was trimmed by 4 bases and V by 6 bases; bases with no gene match: 6. The length of the CDR3 is 13 residues. Germline V gene sequence: CDR1 SQVTM, CDR2 ANQGSEA. CDR3 bases: TGCAGCGTGGCAGGGACAGTTAATCAGCCCCAGCATTTT. As protein: CSVAGTVNQPQHF. Drawing the rest from reference TRBV29-1 and TRBJ1-5, the complete variable domain is SAVISQKPSRDICQRGTSLTIQCQVDSQVTMMFWYRQQPGQSLTLIATANQGSEATYESGFVIDKFPISRPNLTFSTLTVSNMSPEDSSIYLCSVAGTVNQPQHFGDGTRLSIL.

The V and J genes are TRBV19 and TRBJ1-5; D unresolved. CDR1 LNHDA and CDR2 SQIVND come from the germline V gene (reference sequence). The CDR3 runs to 16 residues. V dropped 5 bases and J dropped 3 bases, with 17 bases sitting between them. The CDR3 DNA sequence: TGTGCCAGTAGTCCCAACCTGGACTCGCCCAATCAGCCCCAGCATTTT. Translation gives CASSPNLDSPNQPQHF. The complete variable domain, with remaining parts taken from reference TRBV19 and TRBJ1-5, reads DGGITQSPKYLFRKEGQNVTLSCEQNLNHDAMYWYRQDPGQGLRLIYYSQIVNDFQKGDIAEGYSVSREKKESFPLTVTSAQKNPTAFYLCASSPNLDSPNQPQHFGDGTRLSIL.

In this sample, this clone turned up once. J is TRBJ1-2 and V is TRBV7-9; D uncertain. V lost 2 bases and J 6 bases, leaving 10 bases between the germline ends. The CDR3 has 13 residues. Germline CDR1 is SEHNR and CDR2 is FQNEAQ (reference sequence). CDR3 nucleotide sequence: TGTGCCAGCAGCTTATCGGGTACCGATGGCTACACCTTC. Residues: CASSLSGTDGYTF.

V is TRBV7-8 and J is TRBJ1-3; D is unclear. The V and J ends lost 5 bases and 3 bases respectively, with 11 bases between them. Germline loops: CDR1 SGHVS, CDR2 FQNEAQ. This CDR3 spans 14 amino acids. Here the CDR3 DNA reads TGTGCCAGCAGCGGAGGAGTAGGTGGAAACACCATATATTTT. Amino acids: CASSGGVGGNTIYF.